This record looks at one T cell receptor beta chain sequence and its context. This sample stems from a study of blood T cells in healthy people across ages. Across the whole study: T cells yielded about one barcoded beta molecule per two cells through template switching.

The CDR3 spans 16 residues. The V gene lost 5 bases and the J gene lost 6 bases, with 19 bases spanning the gap. In germline, CDR1 is SGHTA, CDR2 FQGNSA. For the second PCR, which ran for roughly 6 to 11 cycles, a sample-barcoded 5' primer and a J-beta primer mix were used. Each cDNA molecule received a tag from a template-switch adaptor that had 12 random nucleotides. The study obtained at least 2.5 million CDR3-containing paired-end reads from every sample. TCRdb reanalysed the 5' RACE reads using MiXCR and keeps one entry per CDR3 protein. Here the sample spans nearly 1 million distinct CDR3 sequences, 51% being singletons.

Sequencing was performed on blood. This receptor was obtained from a woman aged 55-75 years in good health. J is TRBJ2-2 and V is TRBV7-2; possible D gene TRBD2, 5 bases. CDR3 loop: CASSRGRHFSSGELFF. In DNA, the CDR3 is TGTGCCAGCAGCCGAGGGAGACATTTTTCTTCCGGGGAGCTGTTTTTT.